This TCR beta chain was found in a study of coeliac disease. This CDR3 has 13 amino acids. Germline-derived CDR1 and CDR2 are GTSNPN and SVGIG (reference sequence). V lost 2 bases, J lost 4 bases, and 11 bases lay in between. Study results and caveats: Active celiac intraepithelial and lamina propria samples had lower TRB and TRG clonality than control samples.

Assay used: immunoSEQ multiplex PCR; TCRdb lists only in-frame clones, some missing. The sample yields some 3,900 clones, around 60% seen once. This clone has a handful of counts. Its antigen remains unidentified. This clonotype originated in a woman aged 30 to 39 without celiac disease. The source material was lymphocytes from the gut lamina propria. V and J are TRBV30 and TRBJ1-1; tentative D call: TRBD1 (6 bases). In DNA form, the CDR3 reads TGTGCCTGGAGTATAGGGGGGGGCACTGAAGCTTTCTTT. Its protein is CAWSIGGGTEAFF.